This TCR beta chain was retrieved from a study of regulatory T cells in long-lasting Graves disease. Noted time point: newly diagnosed GD, antithyroid drugs for less than 3 months. PBMC RNA was the source of the TCR library. Through Arm-PCR of CDR3 regions and iRepertoire HTBI primers, TCR beta libraries were built. Each CDR3 protein is one row after TCRdb ran MiXCR on the multiplex PCR reads. The sample lists some 200,000 distinct CDR3 sequences; approximately 18% were seen once. Trimming removed 5 bases at V and 2 bases at J, with 16 bases between. Germline CDR1 DFQATT, CDR2 SNEGSKA (reference sequence). The length of the CDR3 is 14 residues. The data also belong to a second study, concerning T cells in Graves' hyperthyroidism and ophthalmopathy. From that report: Diagnostic decisions used clinical symptoms, serum thyroxine and TRAb, thyroid ultrasound and orbital computed tomography.

This chain uses TRBV20-1 with TRBJ2-7; the D is unclear. This sequence originates from a woman under 40 with Graves disease. Sample: peripheral blood mononuclear cells (PBMCs), taken at new diagnosis, from a patient treated with antithyroid drugs. The CDR3 reads CSAEVGVLTYEQYF. CDR3 DNA: TGCAGTGCTGAAGTTGGGGTGTTGACCTACGAGCAGTACTTC.